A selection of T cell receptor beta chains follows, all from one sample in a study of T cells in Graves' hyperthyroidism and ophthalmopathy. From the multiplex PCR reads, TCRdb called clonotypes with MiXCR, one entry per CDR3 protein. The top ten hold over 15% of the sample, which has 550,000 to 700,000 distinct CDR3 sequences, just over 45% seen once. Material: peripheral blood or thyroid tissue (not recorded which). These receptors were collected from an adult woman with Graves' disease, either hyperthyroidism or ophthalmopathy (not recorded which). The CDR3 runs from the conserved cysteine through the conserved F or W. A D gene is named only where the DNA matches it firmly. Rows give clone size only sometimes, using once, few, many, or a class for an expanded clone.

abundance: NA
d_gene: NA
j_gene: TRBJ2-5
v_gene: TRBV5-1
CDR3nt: TGCGCCAGCAGCCCGAGGGGAGCTGAAGAGACCCAGTACTTC
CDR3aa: CASSPRGAEETQYF

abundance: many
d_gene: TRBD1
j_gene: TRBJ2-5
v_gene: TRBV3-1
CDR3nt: TGTGCCAGCAGCTCCGGGACAGGGGACCAAGAGACCCAGTACTTC
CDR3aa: CASSSGTGDQETQYF

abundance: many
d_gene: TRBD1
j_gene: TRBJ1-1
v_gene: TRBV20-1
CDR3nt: TGCAGTGCTAGAGAGCCGGACAGGACCTATGAAGCTTTCTTT
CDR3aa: CSAREPDRTYEAFF

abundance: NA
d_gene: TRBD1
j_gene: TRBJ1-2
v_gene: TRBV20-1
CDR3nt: TGCAGTGCCGTTCGCCGGGACAGCTATGGCTACACCTTC
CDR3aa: CSAVRRDSYGYTF

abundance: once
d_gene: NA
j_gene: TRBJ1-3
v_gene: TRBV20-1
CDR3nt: TGCAGTGCTCCCCGGGGGGCCTTCTCTGGAAACACCATATATTTT
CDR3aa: CSAPRGAFSGNTIYF

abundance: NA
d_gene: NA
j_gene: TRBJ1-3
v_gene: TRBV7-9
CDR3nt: TGTGCCAGCAGCACATCCGGGGCGGACACCATATATTTT
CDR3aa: CASSTSGADTIYF

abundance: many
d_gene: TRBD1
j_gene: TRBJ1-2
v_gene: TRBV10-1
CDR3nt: TGCGCCAGCAGTATTAACAGGGGTCGTGGTGATGGCTACACCTTC
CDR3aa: CASSINRGRGDGYTF

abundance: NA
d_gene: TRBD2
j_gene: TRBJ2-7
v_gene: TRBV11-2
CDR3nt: TGTGCCAGCAGCCGGTGGGCTAGCGGGACTGAGGCGCAGTACTTC
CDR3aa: CASSRWASGTEAQYF

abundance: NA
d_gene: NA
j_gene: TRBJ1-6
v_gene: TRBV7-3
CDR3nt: TGTGCCAGCACCCAACCGGGGGTAAGGTCACCCCTCCACTTT
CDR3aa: CASTQPGVRSPLHF

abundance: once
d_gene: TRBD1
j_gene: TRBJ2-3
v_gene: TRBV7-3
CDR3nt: TGTGCCAGCAGCTTAAGACAGGGGCCGAGCACAGATACGCAGTATTTT
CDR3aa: CASSLRQGPSTDTQYF

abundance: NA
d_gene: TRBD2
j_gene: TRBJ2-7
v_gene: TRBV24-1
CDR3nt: TGTGCCACCAGTGATTTTACAGCGGGAGGTGACGAGCAGTACTTC
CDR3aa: CATSDFTAGGDEQYF